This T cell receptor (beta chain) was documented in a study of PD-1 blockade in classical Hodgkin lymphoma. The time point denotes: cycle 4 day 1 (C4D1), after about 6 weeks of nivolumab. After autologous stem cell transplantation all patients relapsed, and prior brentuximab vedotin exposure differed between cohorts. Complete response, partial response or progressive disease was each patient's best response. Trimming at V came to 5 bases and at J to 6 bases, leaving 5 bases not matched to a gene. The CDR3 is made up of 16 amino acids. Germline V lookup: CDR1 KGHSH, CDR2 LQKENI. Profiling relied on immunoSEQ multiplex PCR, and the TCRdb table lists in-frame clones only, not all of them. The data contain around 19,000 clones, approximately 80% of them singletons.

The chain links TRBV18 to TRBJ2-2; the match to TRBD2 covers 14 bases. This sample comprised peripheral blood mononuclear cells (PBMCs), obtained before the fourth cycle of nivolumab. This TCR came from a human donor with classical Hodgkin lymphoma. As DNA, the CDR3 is TGTGCCAGCTCAACACGACTAGCGGGAGGGCCCGGGGAGCTGTTTTTT. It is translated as CASSTRLAGGPGELFF. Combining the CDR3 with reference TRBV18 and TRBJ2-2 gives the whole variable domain NAGVMQNPRHLVRRRGQEARLRCSPMKGHSHVYWYRQLPEEGLKFMVYLQKENIIDESGMPKERFSAEFPKEGPSILRIQQVVRGDSAAYFCASSTRLAGGPGELFFGEGSRLTVL.